The 17 T cell receptor beta chains below come from one sample, sequenced in a study of human T cells and chemical hapten exposure. Time point described: pre-sensitization, week 0. Treatment reported: therapeutic diphenylcyclopropenone sensitization with weekly scalp DPC. TCRdb passed the RACE reads through MiXCR, listing each CDR3 protein once. The data contain roughly 64,000 distinct CDR3 sequences, roughly 10% of them singletons. The material sequenced was whole blood, taken in connection with sensitization to the hapten diphenylcyclopropenone (DPC). Receptor source: a woman aged 40 to 49 with alopecia areata. Some clones in this sample may be carry-over from other donors' samples.

This clonotype was seen at least ten times. The rearrangement links TRBV5-1 to TRBJ2-6, with TRBD1 identical over 8 bases. Germline trimming cut 1 base from V and 0 bases from J; bases unmatched to any gene: 9. CDR1 is SGHRS and CDR2 is YFSETQ in the germline V gene. The CDR3 is made up of 19 amino acids. The CDR3 region is CASSLSGTGRLSGANVLTF. DNA for the CDR3: TGCGCCAGCAGCTTGTCCGGGACAGGACGCCTCTCTGGGGCCAACGTCCTGACTTTC.

This clonotype was seen repeatedly, ten times or more. The CDR3 region has the DNA TGTGCCAGCAGCTTACGTATGGGGGGCCTAGCGGGGAGCACAGATACGCAGTATTTT. The encoded protein is CASSLRMGGLAGSTDTQYF. This chain joins TRBV11-3 and TRBJ2-3; 9 nucleotides align to TRBD2. Per germline, CDR1 SGHNT and CDR2 YENEEA. With 2 bases clipped from V and 0 bases from J, the junction kept 12 bases outside the gene matches. The CDR3 consists of 19 residues.

The chain employs TRBV23-1 and TRBJ2-4; D is undetermined. TRBV23-1 is filed as an ORF, its function uncertain. The CDR3 spans 17 residues. V was trimmed by 0 bases and J by 0 bases, leaving 12 bases between them. In DNA form, the CDR3 reads TGCGCCAGCAGTCAATCGATAGCTTTCTTAGCCAAAAACATTCAGTACTTC. It specifies CASSQSIAFLAKNIQYF.

CDR3 in amino acids: CASSPGKRVRNTEAFF. CDR3 nucleotide sequence: TGTGCCAGCTCACCGGGAAAGAGAGTTCGAAACACTGAAGCTTTCTTT. The genes are TRBV18 and TRBJ1-1; no clear D. This CDR3 is built from 16 residues. Germline V gene sequence: CDR1 KGHSH, CDR2 LQKENI. With 3 bases removed from V and 2 bases from J, the gap between germline ends came to 16 bases.

There are many counts of this clonotype. The chain combines TRBV3-1 with TRBJ2-3; TRBD2 matches at 9 bases. CDR1 and CDR2 (germline): LGHDT, YNNKEL (reference sequence). The trim removed 6 bases at V and 2 bases at J, leaving 6 bases unmatched. The CDR3 runs to 15 residues. The CDR3 sequence is CASSPRTSDTDTQYF. CDR3 nucleotides: TGTGCCAGCAGTCCTCGGACTAGCGACACAGATACGCAGTATTTT.

The chain joins TRBV2 to TRBJ2-7; D may correspond to TRBD1 or TRBD2 (5 bases each). The CDR3 runs to 13 residues. Germline V gives CDR1 SNHLY, CDR2 FYNNEI. The V end lost 9 bases, the J end lost 7 bases, and 19 bases lay between the germline ends. Here the CDR3 reads CARRDPTWQEQYF. As DNA, the CDR3 is TGTGCCAGAAGGGACCCGACCTGGCAGGAGCAGTACTTC.

The chain is built from TRBV7-2 and TRBJ2-5; the D gene could be TRBD1 or TRBD2 (6 bases each). Germline V CDR1 and CDR2: SGHTA, FQGNSA. Trimming removed 1 base from V and 2 bases from J, with 17 bases in between. The CDR3 covers 17 residues. This chain's CDR3 is CASSLGPIRGGQETQYF. The CDR3 nucleotides are TGTGCCAGCAGCTTAGGGCCTATTAGAGGGGGGCAAGAGACCCAGTACTTC.

This clonotype came up many times. The chain combines TRBV20-1 with TRBJ2-1; 8 bases fit TRBD1. CDR1 DFQATT and CDR2 SNEGSKA come from the germline V gene (reference sequence). The length of the CDR3 is 12 residues. The V and J ends lost 6 bases and 7 bases, in that order; junction bases with no gene match: 5. CDR3 nucleotides: TGCAGTGCCCGGGACAGGCGAAATGAGCAGTTCTTC. Protein product: CSARDRRNEQFF.

This rearrangement joins TRBV7-2 to TRBJ2-1; 14 bases map to TRBD2. Germline values: CDR1 SGHTA, CDR2 FQGNSA. The CDR3 sequence is 17 residues long. Germline trimming cut 5 bases from V and 9 bases from J; bases unmatched to any gene: 12. DNA for the CDR3: TGTGCCAGCAGCCCGCGAATTCGACTAGCGGGAGGGGCTGAGCAGTTCTTC. Protein sequence: CASSPRIRLAGGAEQFF. The entire variable domain, with the rest obtained from reference TRBV7-2 and TRBJ2-1, is as follows: GAGVSQSPSNKVTEKGKDVELRCDPISGHTALYWYRQSLGQGLEFLIYFQGNSAPDKSGLPSDRFSAERTGGSVSTLTIQRTQQEDSAVYLCASSPRIRLAGGAEQFFGPGTRLTVL.

This CDR3 reads CASSPVGTSGSYEQYF. The CDR3 DNA follows: TGTGCCAGCAGCCCGGTAGGGACTAGCGGAAGTTACGAGCAGTACTTC. The chain links TRBV7-9 to TRBJ2-7; the match to TRBD2 covers 11 bases. J lost 4 bases, V lost 5 bases, and 10 bases had no gene match. Germline-derived CDR1 and CDR2 are SEHNR and FQNEAQ (reference sequence). This CDR3 is 16 amino acids long.

J is TRBJ2-2 and V is TRBV7-6; the match to TRBD1 covers 11 bases. Unmatched junction bases numbered 6, after V lost 2 bases and J lost 4 bases. The CDR3 has 17 residues. CDR1 is SGHVS, CDR2 FNYEAQ, per germline. This CDR3 is CASSLLRTGGTTGELFF. CDR3 sequence (DNA): TGTGCCAGCAGCTTACTACGGACAGGGGGCACCACCGGGGAGCTGTTTTTT.

This clonotype was seen ten or more times. The V gene is TRBV11-2, the J gene TRBJ2-3, with D possibly matching TRBD2 (5 bases). The CDR3 consists of 16 residues. V lost 4 bases and J lost 4, with 18 bases in between. The germline V gene has CDR1 SGHAT and CDR2 FQNNGV. As DNA, the CDR3 is TGTGCCAGCAGCTCGTCCAGGACTCGGGCGGCAGATACGCAGTATTTT. It codes for CASSSSRTRAADTQYF.

This clonotype was found many times. This chain links TRBV20-1 with TRBJ2-3; D not resolved. The V end lost 0 bases, the J end lost 1 base, and 14 bases lay between the germline ends. CDR3 size: 16 residues. Germline V gene lookup returns CDR1 DFQATT and CDR2 SNEGSKA (reference sequence). The CDR3 DNA follows: TGCAGTGCTAGAGATTCTAGGATACTACGCACAGATACGCAGTATTTT. Amino acid sequence: CSARDSRILRTDTQYF.

In its sample, this clonotype was seen a few times. V and J are TRBV5-1 and TRBJ2-7; no firm D call. Trimming removed 3 bases at V and 0 bases at J, with 16 bases between. This CDR3 is built from 16 residues. Germline CDR1 reads SGHRS; CDR2 reads YFSETQ. The CDR3 protein is CASSSGLRPSSYEQYF. CDR3 DNA sequence: TGCGCCAGCAGCTCGGGCTTGCGGCCGAGCTCCTACGAGCAGTACTTC.

This clonotype was seen more than once but under ten times. V gene TRBV19 combines with J gene TRBJ1-2, with D possibly TRBD1 on 5 matching bases. The V gene's germline CDR1 is LNHDA and CDR2 SQIVND (reference sequence). CDR3 length: 14 residues. The V gene lost 4 bases and the J gene lost 5 bases, with 14 bases spanning the gap. The CDR3 coding sequence is TGTGCCAGTAGTAAGCCGACAAAGGGGTATGGCTACACCTTC. Residues: CASSKPTKGYGYTF.

This chain links TRBV28 with TRBJ2-3, with D perhaps TRBD2 (7 bases). In germline, CDR1 is MDHEN, CDR2 SYDVKM. The CDR3 is 14 amino acids. Trimming took 8 bases from V and 2 from J, leaving 14 bases between them. This CDR3 is CASLGGRFTDTQYF. In DNA form, the CDR3 reads TGTGCCAGCCTCGGGGGGCGATTCACAGATACGCAGTATTTT.

Comment on this clonotype: A much larger clone lies a single base off, so this may be a read error. The chain carries TRBV18 and TRBJ2-2; D not resolved. Germline CDR1 KGHSH, CDR2 LQKENI. The CDR3 extends over 15 amino acids. The V end was cut by 8 bases, the J end by 1 base, with 14 bases between. In nucleotides, the CDR3 is TGTGCCAGCCCCAAGGAGAGCAGGAACACCGGGGAGCTGTTTTTT. This gives the protein CASPKESRNTGELFF.